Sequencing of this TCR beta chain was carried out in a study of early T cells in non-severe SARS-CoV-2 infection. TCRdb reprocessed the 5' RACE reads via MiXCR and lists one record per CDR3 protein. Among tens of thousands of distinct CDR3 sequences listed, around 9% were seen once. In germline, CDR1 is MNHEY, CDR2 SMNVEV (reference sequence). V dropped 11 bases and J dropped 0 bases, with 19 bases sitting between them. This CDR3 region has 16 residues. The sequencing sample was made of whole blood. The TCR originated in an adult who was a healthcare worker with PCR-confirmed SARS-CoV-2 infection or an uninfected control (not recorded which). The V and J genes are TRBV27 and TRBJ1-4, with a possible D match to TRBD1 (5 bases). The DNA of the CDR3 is TGTGCCTCTCAGCGGGGGACGCCGGCAACTAATGAAAAACTGTTTTTT. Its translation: CASQRGTPATNEKLFF.